This TCR beta chain is drawn from a study of shared clonotypes between healthy human individuals. Source study methods: ImmunoSEQ output lacked quality scores and full-length reads, limiting matched filtering. Clones were sequenced by immunoSEQ multiplex PCR, and TCRdb holds only the in-frame ones, with some missing. V, J and clone size are taken as reported in that table, and D and trimming were inferred from the DNA itself. This table holds about 470,000 clones, roughly three quarters found once. Looked up from germline, CDR1 is MNHEY and CDR2 is SMNVEV (reference sequence). This CDR3 has 18 residues. Losses at the gene ends were 3 bases for V and 4 bases for J; bases not matched to a gene: 7.

The TCR was taken from a woman between 40 and 50 years old in good health. Some clones in this sample may be carry-over from other donors' samples. Sample: PBMCs. The chain links TRBV27 to TRBJ2-3, with 16 nucleotides matching TRBD2. CDR3 protein: CASSLGLAGGPVADTQYF. The CDR3 DNA reads TGTGCCAGCAGTTTGGGACTAGCGGGAGGGCCGGTAGCAGATACGCAGTATTTT.